This T cell receptor beta chain was sequenced for a study of cytotoxic CD8 clonotypes in ibrutinib-treated CLL (dated by TCRdb to the early 2020s). A note on the overall study: The cohort had some eleven relapsed/refractory and about 15 treatment-naive patients; roughly 17 were IGHV unmutated. Responses were partial in roughly 24 patients and complete in 2; after median approximately 67 months follow-up, about 14 stayed in remission and roughly twelve progressed. The response samples were drawn at a median of roughly twelve months into treatment, with a range of about 6 to 36 months. An average of roughly 250,000 productive templates and about 100,000 productive rearrangements was obtained per sample. Longitudinal samples were obtainable from about 30% of the roughly 90 participants in the trial. Cryopreserved peripheral blood mononuclear cells were collected at three points: before therapy, at response, and at either sustained remission or disease progression. Patients were still on ibrutinib when every remission and progressive disease sample was collected.

The germline V gene encodes CDR1 SGHTA and CDR2 FQGTGA. Deletion took 4 bases off V and 5 bases off J, with a span of 15 bases between the germline ends. Spanning cysteine to phenylalanine, the CDR3 consists of 15 amino acids. This entry keeps only the CDR3 DNA: 45 bases, framed from base 1. The goal of deep resolution MiSeq sequencing was a depth between 1 in 1 million and 1 in 200,000 T cells, and coverage averaged 10x per clonotype. The immunoSEQ hsTCRB Kit was used to generate the TCR beta libraries. From the authors' description of their analysis: ImmunoSEQ Data Assistant and ImmunoSEQ Analyzer were used for data analysis, and V, D and J genes were assigned according to IMGT definitions. Clonality was computed as one minus normalized Shannon entropy of productive rearrangement frequencies, ranging from 0 to 1. Only overrepresented clonotypes making up at least 0.05% of each patient's repertoire were included in the public clonotype analysis. Some 13 age-matched healthy donor repertoires from immuneACCESS were used as controls for clonality. Imported from immuneACCESS, the table was reduced by TCRdb to in-frame sequences with V and J called. These copies leave out some clones; in studies compared against another copy, an unresolved V gene accounts for under half, and the cause of the remainder is not known. D and trimming come from the DNA, and the V and J calls and clone size come from that table. Across this sample there are some 140,000 clones, with 80% to 95% seen only once. The top ten constitute 11% of the sample.

In the case of this clone: Its binding antigen is unknown. No qualities accompany the bases; no much larger clone lies one base away.

The sample's time point label, in plain terms: about a year on ibrutinib. For TCR beta library preparation, around 2 micrograms of genomic DNA were isolated from cryopreserved PBMCs. Longitudinal blood samples from CLL patients receiving ibrutinib monotherapy were subjected to high-throughput TCR beta sequencing. The patients took part in an open-label, single-center phase 2 trial of ibrutinib monotherapy. Results and caveats for the whole study, not just this receptor: At baseline, clonality was higher than in age-matched healthy donors and showed a strong correlation with circulating CD8+ T-cell counts. Lymph node repertoires were not examined, and the timing of sampling was not matched between patients in sustained remission and those whose disease progressed. Public clonotypes were rare and either contracted or stayed stable during treatment, and the rise in clonality at ibrutinib response reflected the expansion of private clonotypes. Clonality increased at ibrutinib response, stayed stable in sustained remission, and fell back toward baseline at progression.

The starting material was PBMCs, obtained after 12 months of ibrutinib treatment. Recombination linked TRBV7-3 to TRBJ2-1, with no reliable assignment of the D segment. The sequence came from a human donor with chronic lymphocytic leukemia. The CDR3 loop reads CASSYGGIGNNEQFF. The nucleotide sequence reads as follows: TGTGCCAGCAGCTACGGTGGGATAGGTAACAATGAGCAGTTCTTC. The CDR3, completed at both ends by the reference TRBV7-3 and TRBJ2-1 genes, gives the full variable domain GAGVSQTPSNKVTEKGKYVELRCDPISGHTALYWYRQSLGQGPEFLIYFQGTGAADDSGLPNDRFFAVRPEGSVSTLKIQRTERGDSAVYLCASSYGGIGNNEQFFGPGTRLTVL.